This T cell receptor (beta chain) was profiled in a study of a mutant IDH1 vaccine in newly diagnosed glioma. About the study: Vaccinations were initiated 4-6 weeks following radiotherapy alone, or were given together with temozolomide cycles. Study-level results: Pseudoprogression showed no apparent link to changes in top peripheral T cell clonotypes.

The CDR3 is 15 residues long. CDR1 SEHNR and CDR2 FQNEAQ come from the germline V gene (reference sequence). Between the trimmed V and J ends, which lost 0 bases and 8 bases, there was a span of 11 bases. Profiling relied on immunoSEQ multiplex PCR, and the TCRdb table lists in-frame clones only, not all of them. Of 30,000 to 40,000 clones listed, approximately 80% are singletons. Time point noted: week 5, during vaccination. Each dose of the vaccine consisted of 300 ug of mutant IDH1 20-mer peptide, with topical imiquimod. Astrocytomas found in donors were new, WHO grade 3 or 4, IDH1-mutant and ATRX-lost. Concerning this clone: As yet, its antigen is unknown.

The origin of this receptor is a man aged 50-59 years with glioma. The material was PBMCs, obtained from a glioma patient whose treatment included an IDH1 peptide vaccine. This chain connects TRBV7-9 to TRBJ1-6; weak D call: TRBD1 (5 bases). CDR3 DNA: TGTGCCAGCAGCTTAGCTGGCCAGGGCGATTCACCCCTCCACTTT. This codes for CASSLAGQGDSPLHF.